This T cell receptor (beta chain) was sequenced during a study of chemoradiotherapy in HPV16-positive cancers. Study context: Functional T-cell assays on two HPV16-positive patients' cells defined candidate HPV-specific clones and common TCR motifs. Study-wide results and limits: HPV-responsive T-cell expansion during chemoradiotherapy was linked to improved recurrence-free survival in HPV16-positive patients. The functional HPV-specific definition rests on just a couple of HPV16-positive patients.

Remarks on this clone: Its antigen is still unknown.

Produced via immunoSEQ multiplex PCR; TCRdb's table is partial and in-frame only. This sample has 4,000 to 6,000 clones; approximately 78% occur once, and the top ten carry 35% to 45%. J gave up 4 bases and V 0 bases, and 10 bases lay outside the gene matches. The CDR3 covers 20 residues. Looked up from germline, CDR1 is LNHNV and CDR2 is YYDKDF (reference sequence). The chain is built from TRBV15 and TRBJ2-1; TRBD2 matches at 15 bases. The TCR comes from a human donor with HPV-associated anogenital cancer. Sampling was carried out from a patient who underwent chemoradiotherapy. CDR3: CATSRDAGLAGGQRYNEQFF. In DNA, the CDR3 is TGTGCCACCAGCAGAGATGCGGGACTAGCGGGGGGACAACGATACAATGAGCAGTTCTTC.